Following are 2 T cell receptor beta chains from one sample sequenced in a study of T cell responses to AZD1222 COVID-19 vaccine. The data were produced by immunoSEQ multiplex PCR, yet TCRdb's version contains in-frame clones alone and is incomplete. The table lists tens of thousands of clones, around 90% of them singletons. The specimen comprised peripheral blood, sampled on day 0 of AZD1222 vaccination. These receptors all come from an adult in good health.

The chain carries TRBV5-4 and TRBJ2-1; 7 bases align to TRBD1. Germline V CDR1 and CDR2: SGHNT, YYREEE (reference sequence). This CDR3 spans 12 amino acids. J gave up 10 bases and V 0 bases, and 1 base lay outside the gene matches. DNA of the CDR3: TGTGCCAGCAGCTTGGTAGGGGGCGAGCAGTTCTTC. This translates into CASSLVGGEQFF.

The chain is built from TRBV27 and TRBJ1-4; TRBD1 is a possible D gene (6 bases). The CDR3 length is 15 residues. The germline V and J ends were trimmed by 8 bases and 6 bases, with 19 bases remaining between them. Per germline, CDR1 MNHEY and CDR2 SMNVEV (reference sequence). CDR3 bases: TGTGCCAGCCGTAATAGCCGAGGGGGGCATGAAAAACTGTTTTTT. Its translation: CASRNSRGGHEKLFF.